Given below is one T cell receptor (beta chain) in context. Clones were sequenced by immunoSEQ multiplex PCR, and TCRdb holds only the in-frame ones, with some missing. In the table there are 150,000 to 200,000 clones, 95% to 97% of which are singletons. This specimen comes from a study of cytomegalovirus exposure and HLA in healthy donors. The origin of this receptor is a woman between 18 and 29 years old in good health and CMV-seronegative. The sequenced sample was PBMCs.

The CDR3 is CANPGQENEYTEAFF. As DNA, the CDR3 is TGTGCCAACCCAGGACAGGAGAACGAGTACACTGAAGCTTTCTTT. The V and J genes are TRBV5-6 and TRBJ1-1; TRBD1 matches at 7 bases. The J segment lost 3 bases and the V segment lost 9 bases, leaving 14 bases of the junction unmatched. Germline V CDR1 and CDR2: SGHDT, YYEEEE. The CDR3 contains 15 residues.